The 22 T cell receptor beta chains reported below all come from one sample, sequenced in a study of blood T cell repertoires in COVID-19. Only in-frame clones appear in the TCRdb table, and some are missing; sequencing was by immunoSEQ multiplex PCR. The data hold around 160,000 clones, with roughly 80% observed a single time. Sequencing used PBMCs or T cells enriched from blood (not recorded which). Receptor source: an older woman who had recovered from COVID-19.

The V gene is TRBV23-1, the J gene TRBJ2-7; 9 bases are a match to TRBD1. TRBV23-1 qualifies as an ORF whose function is uncertain. J lost 4 bases, V lost 4 bases, and 8 bases had no gene match. The CDR3 has 15 residues. The CDR3 sequence: CASSRPQGANYEQYF. CDR3 bases: TGCGCCAGCAGTCGTCCACAGGGGGCAAATTACGAGCAGTACTTC.

The chain couples TRBV12-3 or TRBV12-4 to TRBJ2-2, with D perhaps matching TRBD1 (6 bases). V was trimmed by 6 bases and J by 5 bases, leaving 10 bases between them. The CDR3 has 13 amino acids. CDR3 in DNA: TGTGCCAGCAGGACGACAGGTACCGGGGAGCTGTTTTTT. Its protein product is CASRTTGTGELFF.

This clone appeared a single time. This rearrangement joins TRBV27 to TRBJ2-5; D call uncertain. Trimming pared 7 bases from V and 4 bases from J, leaving 7 bases between. The CDR3 runs to 11 residues. Germline CDR1 and CDR2: MNHEY and SMNVEV (reference sequence). The CDR3 is CASTVRETQYF. The CDR3, as DNA: TGTGCCAGCACAGTTCGAGAGACCCAGTACTTC.

CDR3 loop: CASSLEPPSEQFF. The CDR3, as DNA: TGTGCCAGCAGCTTAGAGCCCCCTAGTGAGCAGTTCTTC. The chain joins TRBV11-2 to TRBJ2-1; the D is unclear. The CDR3 contains 13 residues. Per germline, CDR1 SGHAT and CDR2 FQNNGV. With 0 bases removed from V and 9 bases from J, the gap between germline ends came to 9 bases.

This clone was recorded only once. The gene calls are TRBV19 and TRBJ2-2; 9 nucleotides agree with TRBD2. Looked up from germline, CDR1 is LNHDA and CDR2 is SQIVND (reference sequence). The ends lost 3 bases at V and 4 bases at J; junction bases unmatched: 6. CDR3 length equals 16 residues. This CDR3 is CASSMRTSALTGELFF. The CDR3 region has the DNA TGTGCCAGTAGTATGCGGACTAGCGCTCTCACCGGGGAGCTGTTTTTT.

This sequence joins TRBV25-1 and TRBJ1-1; 7 bases match TRBD1. Trimming took 2 bases from V and 0 from J; bases not matched to a gene: 6. CDR1 and CDR2 from the germline V gene are MGHDK and SYGVNS. The CDR3 totals 16 residues. The CDR3 spells CASSEPARGVNTEAFF. The DNA for the CDR3 is TGTGCCAGCAGTGAACCGGCCAGGGGGGTGAACACTGAAGCTTTCTTT.

The chain links TRBV7-6 to TRBJ1-2; the match to TRBD1 covers 10 bases. CDR1 SGHVS and CDR2 FNYEAQ come from the germline V gene. V shed 4 bases, J shed 7 bases, and the junction held 9 bases outside the gene matches. CDR3 length: 15 residues. The CDR3 loop reads CASSSRQGAPTGYTF. DNA for the CDR3: TGTGCCAGCAGCTCTCGACAGGGGGCCCCCACTGGCTACACCTTC.

The chain is built from TRBV19 and TRBJ2-2, with 8 bases matching TRBD1. This CDR3 comprises 14 residues. CDR1 is LNHDA and CDR2 is SQIVND in the germline V gene (reference sequence). Trimming removed 6 bases from V and 2 bases from J; junction bases left unmatched: 2. The chain's CDR3 is CASRDRVNTGELFF. DNA of the CDR3: TGTGCCAGTAGGGACAGGGTCAACACCGGGGAGCTGTTTTTT.

The J gene is TRBJ1-1, the V gene TRBV6-5; D ambiguous. The CDR3 consists of 12 residues. V was pared by 6 bases and J by 0 bases, with 5 bases between. Looked up from germline, CDR1 is MNHEY and CDR2 is SVGAGI. The CDR3 is CASRSLNTEAFF. The DNA for the CDR3 is TGTGCCAGCAGGAGCTTGAACACTGAAGCTTTCTTT.

This chain uses TRBV25-1 with TRBJ1-6; weak D call: TRBD1 (5 bases). V was shortened by 3 bases and J by 8 bases, with 11 bases between the two germline ends. Germline V CDR1 and CDR2: MGHDK, SYGVNS. CDR3 length: 14 amino acids. CDR3 residues: CASSDAEGDSPLHF. The CDR3 coding sequence is TGTGCCAGCAGTGACGCGGAAGGGGATTCACCCCTCCACTTT.

The V call is TRBV5-1, the J call TRBJ2-7, with TRBD1 identical over 10 bases. Germline V lookup: CDR1 SGHRS, CDR2 YFSETQ. Losses at the gene ends were 4 bases for V and 2 bases for J; bases not matched to a gene: 3. This CDR3 has 14 residues. CDR3 residues: CASSGGQGAYEQYF. CDR3 DNA: TGCGCCAGCAGCGGAGGACAGGGGGCCTACGAGCAGTACTTC.

V usage is TRBV7-8 and J usage is TRBJ1-5, with TRBD1 matching 10 bases. V gave up 5 bases and J gave up 3 bases; unmatched junction bases: 4. The CDR3 has 15 residues. Germline V CDR1 and CDR2: SGHVS, FQNEAQ. CDR3 nucleotides: TGTGCCAGCAGCCGGGACAGGGGAACCAATCAGCCCCAGCATTTT. Amino acid sequence: CASSRDRGTNQPQHF.

This clone was recorded once. Other DNA sequences in this specimen translate into the identical CDR3. The chain employs TRBV3-1 (or the pseudogene TRBV3-2) and TRBJ2-3; 12 nucleotides line up with TRBD2. Germline trimming cut 0 bases from V and 6 bases from J; bases unmatched to any gene: 4. The CDR3 covers 16 residues. CDR1 is LGHDT, CDR2 YNNKEL, per germline (reference sequence). CDR3 residues: CASSQDLAGGLDTQYF. The CDR3 bases are TGTGCCAGCAGCCAAGATCTAGCGGGGGGGCTGGATACGCAGTATTTT.

The CDR3 DNA is TGTGCCAGCAGCTTGGGAGTTCAGGGGTCGCAAAAAGAGACCCAGTACTTC. This translates into CASSLGVQGSQKETQYF. The chain carries TRBV5-5 and TRBJ2-5; D is possibly TRBD1 (6 bases). Germline-derived CDR1 and CDR2 are SGHKS and YYEKEE (reference sequence). V lost 0 bases and J 3 bases, leaving 18 bases between the germline ends. The CDR3 is 17 residues long.

Of note for this clone: This sample also contains other DNA sequences that code for the same CDR3. V gene TRBV2 combines with J gene TRBJ1-5; the match to TRBD1 covers 9 bases. The CDR3 contains 14 residues. Trimming removed 5 bases from V and 6 bases from J; junction bases left unmatched: 5. CDR1 and CDR2 from the germline V gene are SNHLY and FYNNEI. The CDR3 loop is CASSRGQGGQPQHF. The DNA of the CDR3 is TGTGCCAGCAGTAGGGGACAGGGAGGTCAGCCCCAGCATTTT.

The chain uses TRBV27 and TRBJ1-4, with 8 bases aligning to TRBD1. Trimming cost V 3 bases and J 5 bases; bases outside gene matches: 8. This CDR3 spans 16 amino acids. CDR1 is MNHEY, CDR2 SMNVEV, per germline (reference sequence). The CDR3 region is CASSFIYRGLNEKLFF. The CDR3, as DNA: TGTGCCAGCAGTTTTATATACAGGGGGTTGAATGAAAAACTGTTTTTT.

V usage is TRBV2 and J usage is TRBJ1-6, with D maybe TRBD1 (5 bases). V shed 11 bases and J shed 7 bases, with 18 bases lying between them. The CDR3 length is 14 residues. CDR1 is SNHLY and CDR2 is FYNNEI in the germline V gene. The CDR3 DNA follows: TGTGCCGGGACCCGGGGGTGGGGGAATTCACCCCTCCACTTT. Translation: CAGTRGWGNSPLHF.

The V and J genes are TRBV19 and TRBJ1-3, with no clear D. The V end lost 7 bases, the J end lost 0 bases, and 10 bases lay between the germline ends. This CDR3 has 14 amino acids. CDR1 is LNHDA and CDR2 is SQIVND in the germline V gene (reference sequence). The CDR3 spells CASTLRVSGNTIYF. The CDR3 coding sequence is TGTGCCAGTACCCTGAGGGTCTCTGGAAACACCATATATTTT.

This clone was seen repeatedly, ten times or more. The rearrangement joins TRBV6-5 to TRBJ2-7, with a possible D match to TRBD2 (5 bases). The CDR3 covers 14 residues. CDR1 and CDR2 from the germline V gene are MNHEY and SVGAGI. Trimming removed 0 bases from V and 7 bases from J, with 13 bases in between. This CDR3 reads CASSYSRGAWEQYF. The CDR3 DNA is TGTGCCAGCAGTTACTCCCGGGGAGCGTGGGAGCAGTACTTC.

This chain joins TRBV7-2 and TRBJ2-7, with D possibly being TRBD1 (5 bases). Germline CDR1 and CDR2: SGHTA and FQGNSA. Trimming left V 4 bases short and J 5 bases short, with 12 bases between. The CDR3 contains 13 residues. The CDR3, as DNA: TGTGCCAGCAGCTCCGTCTGGGGCGACGAGCAGTACTTC. Amino acids: CASSSVWGDEQYF.

This clone was observed once. The chain has TRBV30 and TRBJ1-2; 8 bases are shared with TRBD1. Per germline, CDR1 GTSNPN and CDR2 SVGIG (reference sequence). Trimming took 2 bases from V and 8 from J; bases not matched to a gene: 7. CDR3 length: 13 residues. The CDR3 nucleotides are TGTGCCTGGAGTCTGCAGGGGGCACGGGGCTACACCTTC. It translates to CAWSLQGARGYTF.

The chain uses TRBV30 and TRBJ1-4; D is undetermined. The CDR3 totals 13 residues. Germline values: CDR1 GTSNPN, CDR2 SVGIG (reference sequence). Trimming pared 0 bases from V and 5 bases from J, leaving 7 bases between. The CDR3 here is CAWSVWRNEKLFF. Written as DNA, the CDR3 is TGTGCCTGGAGTGTATGGAGAAATGAAAAACTGTTTTTT.